This T cell receptor beta chain was observed in a study of blood T cell repertoires in COVID-19. Germline V gene lookup returns CDR1 KGHDR and CDR2 SFDVKD. V was clipped by 3 bases and J by 7 bases, with 12 bases between them. The CDR3 extends over 14 amino acids. Assay: immunoSEQ multiplex PCR; the TCRdb copy retains only in-frame clones and omits some. Here the sample spans over 250,000 clones, 87% being singletons. This sequence originates from a woman aged 25 to 39 who had recovered from COVID-19. The V call is TRBV24-1, the J call TRBJ2-4; weak D call: TRBD1 (5 bases). Material for sequencing was PBMCs or T cells enriched from blood (not recorded which). CDR3 DNA: TGTGCCACCAGTGATCAAAGATGGGGCAACATTCAGTACTTC. Its translation: CATSDQRWGNIQYF.